Each of the 21 T cell receptor beta chains below was sequenced from the same sample in a study of cytomegalovirus exposure and HLA in healthy donors. Primers included in the PCR were 60 Vbeta and 13 Jbeta primers. Repertoires were generated with immunoSEQ multiplex PCR, while TCRdb's copy carries only in-frame clones and drops some. The table lists more than 95,000 clones, with about 3% in the top ten. The sample comprised PBMCs. The receptors were sampled from a man between 40 and 49 years old in good health and CMV-seronegative.

The gene calls are TRBV30 and TRBJ2-3; 7 positions match TRBD2. The CDR3 has 13 amino acids. V lost 4 bases, J lost 0 bases, and 1 base stayed unmatched. Germline lookup yields CDR1 GTSNPN and CDR2 SVGIG (reference sequence). CDR3 coding DNA: TGTGCCTGGACGGGGGGAAGCACAGATACGCAGTATTTT. This encodes CAWTGGSTDTQYF.

This chain links TRBV30 with TRBJ1-6; D not certain. The CDR3 covers 16 residues. Germline-derived CDR1 and CDR2 are GTSNPN and SVGIG (reference sequence). V gave up 1 base and J gave up 0 bases, with 10 bases separating them. This CDR3 is CAWSDDTSSYNSPLHF. CDR3 in DNA: TGTGCCTGGAGTGATGACACCAGCTCCTATAATTCACCCCTCCACTTT.

This chain uses TRBV5-1 with TRBJ2-1; 12 bases agree with TRBD2. The junction had 6 bases not matched to a gene; V was cut back by 4 bases and J by 4 bases. Germline V gene sequence: CDR1 SGHRS, CDR2 YFSETQ. The CDR3 sequence is 16 residues long. In DNA form, the CDR3 reads TGCGCCAGCAGCCCGACTAGCGGGGGCCAGTACAATGAGCAGTTCTTC. Its protein is CASSPTSGGQYNEQFF.

This chain links TRBV11-2 with TRBJ2-3; TRBD2 is a possible D gene (5 bases). V gave up 7 bases and J gave up 4 bases, with 12 bases separating them. Germline-derived CDR1 and CDR2 are SGHAT and FQNNGV. The CDR3 has 13 residues. The CDR3 DNA sequence: TGTGCCAGCACAGAGGTGGAGGCAGATACGCAGTATTTT. Translated, it gives CASTEVEADTQYF.

The chain's CDR3 is CASSLRAGAGTDTQYF. CDR3 DNA sequence: TGTGCCAGCAGCTTGAGGGCGGGAGCAGGTACAGATACGCAGTATTTT. J is TRBJ2-3 and V is TRBV5-6, with 7 bases identical to TRBD2. The CDR3 length is 16 residues. The V and J ends lost 1 base and 3 bases, in that order; junction bases with no gene match: 8. Germline assignment: CDR1 SGHDT and CDR2 YYEEEE.

The genes are TRBV7-8 and TRBJ2-5; D remains ambiguous. Germline CDR1 and CDR2: SGHVS and FQNEAQ. The CDR3 totals 15 residues. The germline V and J ends were trimmed by 5 bases and 5 bases, with 18 bases remaining between them. The CDR3 DNA is TGTGCCAGCAGCGACGCCCCAGGATCGCAGGAGACCCAGTACTTC. Its protein product is CASSDAPGSQETQYF.

The V gene is TRBV5-1, the J gene TRBJ2-3; TRBD2 might be the D (6 bases). In germline, CDR1 is SGHRS, CDR2 YFSETQ. The CDR3 has 14 amino acids. V was clipped by 0 bases and J by 6 bases, with 11 bases between them. CDR3 nucleotide sequence: TGCGCCAGCAGCTTGGATGGGGGGATGGATACGCAGTATTTT. It is translated as CASSLDGGMDTQYF.

This chain connects TRBV4-3 to TRBJ2-7; 10 bases align to TRBD1. V was pared by 1 base and J by 4 bases, with 4 bases of the junction left unmatched. Germline-derived CDR1 and CDR2 are LGHNA and YSLEER. CDR3 length: 15 amino acids. The CDR3 nucleotides are TGCGCCAGCAGCCAAGGAGGGGACAGGGGATACGAGCAGTACTTC. It translates to CASSQGGDRGYEQYF.

The chain recombines TRBV6-1 with TRBJ1-1; no clear D. Deletions cut 6 bases from V and 7 bases from J, with 9 bases between. The CDR3 covers 11 residues. From germline, CDR1 is MNHNS and CDR2 SASEGT. The CDR3 protein is CASSILNEAFF. The CDR3 nucleotides read TGTGCCAGCAGCATACTAAATGAAGCTTTCTTT.

The genes are TRBV6-6 and TRBJ1-1, with TRBD1 matching over 7 bases. Trimming at V came to 7 bases and at J to 0 bases, leaving 11 bases not matched to a gene. This CDR3 region has 16 residues. Germline assignment: CDR1 MNHNY and CDR2 SVGAGI (reference sequence). The CDR3 DNA reads TGTGCCAGCAAAGGGGACCCCGGGACAGTGAACACTGAAGCTTTCTTT. The encoded protein is CASKGDPGTVNTEAFF.

V and J are TRBV11-2 and TRBJ1-2; possible D gene TRBD1, 6 bases. Germline V CDR1 and CDR2: SGHAT, FQNNGV. CDR3 size: 15 residues. Trimming pared 3 bases from V and 5 bases from J, leaving 16 bases between. The CDR3 sequence: CASSFHDRTVYGYTF. In DNA form, the CDR3 reads TGTGCCAGCAGCTTCCACGACAGGACCGTATATGGCTACACCTTC.

The gene calls are TRBV6-1 and TRBJ2-7; 7 positions agree with TRBD1. V lost 4 bases and J lost 6; bases outside the gene matches: 12. Germline V gene data show CDR1 as MNHNS and CDR2 as SASEGT. The CDR3 length is 15 residues. The CDR3 DNA is TGTGCCAGCAGTGGTGGTGGGACAGTTATCTCCGAGCAGTACTTC. Protein: CASSGGGTVISEQYF.

The chain links TRBV4-3 to TRBJ2-5, with 11 bases identical to TRBD2. CDR3 length: 16 amino acids. The V and J ends lost 0 bases and 6 bases, in that order; junction bases with no gene match: 6. CDR1 and CDR2 (germline): LGHNA, YSLEER. CDR3 nucleotide sequence: TGCGCCAGCAGCCAAGATCGTAGCGGGGGGGCTCAGACCCAGTACTTC. Protein product: CASSQDRSGGAQTQYF.

The rearrangement joins TRBV28 to TRBJ1-5; no definite D call. CDR3 length equals 15 residues. From germline, CDR1 is MDHEN and CDR2 SYDVKM. Trimming stripped 3 bases from V and 1 base from J, with 10 bases between. As DNA, the CDR3 is TGTGCCAGCAGTTTGGGTGGGCGAAGCAATCAGCCCCAGCATTTT. As protein: CASSLGGRSNQPQHF.

The chain couples TRBV19 to TRBJ2-1; the D is unclear. The CDR3 totals 13 residues. Germline loops: CDR1 LNHDA, CDR2 SQIVND (reference sequence). V lost 1 base to trimming and J lost 5 bases, with 6 bases between them. This CDR3 reads CASSIGANNEQFF. The DNA of the CDR3 is TGTGCCAGTAGTATAGGGGCCAACAATGAGCAGTTCTTC.

The chain is built from TRBV9 and TRBJ2-1, with TRBD2 matching over 9 bases. Germline trimming cut 0 bases from V and 0 bases from J; bases unmatched to any gene: 4. CDR1 SGDLS and CDR2 YYNGEE come from the germline V gene. The CDR3 contains 17 residues. The CDR3 protein is CASSVGASGISYNEQFF. CDR3 coding DNA: TGTGCCAGCAGCGTAGGAGCTAGCGGGATCTCCTACAATGAGCAGTTCTTC.

The rearrangement uses TRBV19 and TRBJ1-1; the D gene is possibly TRBD1 (5 bases). Germline V gene data show CDR1 as LNHDA and CDR2 as SQIVND (reference sequence). V lost 5 bases, J lost 0 bases, and 10 bases lay in between. The CDR3 sequence is 14 residues long. The CDR3 DNA is TGTGCCAGTAGTGCGGAGGGACTGAACACTGAAGCTTTCTTT. This sequence encodes CASSAEGLNTEAFF.

The chain recombines TRBV18 with TRBJ2-5; D is unresolved. V dropped 3 bases and J dropped 2 bases, with 10 bases sitting between them. CDR1 is KGHSH and CDR2 is LQKENI in the germline V gene. CDR3 length equals 14 residues. CDR3 sequence (DNA): TGTGCCAGCTCACCCCCGTCCCAGCAAGAGACCCAGTACTTC. Translating it yields CASSPPSQQETQYF. The full variable domain, with the rest looked up from reference TRBV18 and TRBJ2-5, is NAGVMQNPRHLVRRRGQEARLRCSPMKGHSHVYWYRQLPEEGLKFMVYLQKENIIDESGMPKERFSAEFPKEGPSILRIQQVVRGDSAAYFCASSPPSQQETQYFGPGTRLLVL.

V and J are TRBV7-9 and TRBJ2-2; weak D call: TRBD2 (5 bases). With 5 bases removed from V and 6 bases from J, the gap between germline ends came to 16 bases. The germline V gene has CDR1 SEHNR and CDR2 FQNEAQ (reference sequence). This CDR3 has 15 residues. CDR3 protein: CASSGRRRGPGELFF. DNA of the CDR3: TGTGCCAGCAGCGGCCGGAGGAGAGGTCCCGGGGAGCTGTTTTTT.

This sequence joins TRBV30 and TRBJ1-2; D is possibly TRBD1 (6 bases). V was cut by 0 bases and J by 4 bases, with 12 bases left in between. In germline, CDR1 is GTSNPN, CDR2 SVGIG (reference sequence). This CDR3 spans 14 amino acids. The CDR3 region is CAWSVRGGGYGYTF. The CDR3 DNA is TGTGCCTGGAGTGTACGCGGGGGCGGCTATGGCTACACCTTC.

This chain joins TRBV18 and TRBJ1-1; 10 bases align to TRBD1. The germline gives CDR1 KGHSH, CDR2 LQKENI. This CDR3 comprises 19 residues. With V trimmed by 6 bases and J by 0 bases, 16 bases remained unmatched. The CDR3 sequence: CASSRLGGQGDSMNTEAFF. CDR3 in DNA: TGTGCCAGCTCGCGCCTAGGAGGACAGGGGGATTCCATGAACACTGAAGCTTTCTTT.